The 17 T cell receptor beta chains given below trace back to one sample, sequenced in a study of somatic mutations in cytotoxic T cells in rheumatoid arthritis (dated by TCRdb to 2017 to 2019). Libraries were constructed by the immunoSEQ multiplex PCR assay. In its TCRdb copy, this immuneACCESS table keeps in-frame sequences only and misses some clones. Where compared with another copy, unresolved V genes explain less than half of these, and the others have no known cause. This sample has about 18,000 clones in its table, and about 80% of those were observed once. Roughly 30% of the sample comes from the top ten. The specimen sequenced was CD8+ T cells sorted from blood. All receptors come from an adult with rheumatoid arthritis.

V and J are TRBV27 and TRBJ2-6, with no clear D. Germline assignment: CDR1 MNHEY and CDR2 SMNVEV (reference sequence). The ends were cut back, 6 bases at V and 3 bases at J, with 9 bases in the middle. The CDR3 is 14 amino acids. As DNA, the CDR3 is TGTGCCAGCAGCGACGGTATTGGGGCCAACGTCCTGACTTTC. Residues: CASSDGIGANVLTF. The entire variable domain, with the rest obtained from reference TRBV27 and TRBJ2-6, is as follows: EAQVTQNPRYLITVTGKKLTVTCSQNMNHEYMSWYRQDPGLGLRQIYYSMNVEVTDKGDVPEGYKVSRKEKRNFPLILESPSPNQTSLYFCASSDGIGANVLTFGAGSRLTVL.

This clone was seen more than once but under ten times. The J gene is TRBJ2-1, the V gene TRBV7-9; no reliable D call. Germline V gene sequence: CDR1 SEHNR, CDR2 FQNEAQ (reference sequence). V shed 9 bases and J shed 8 bases, with 23 bases lying between them. CDR3 length: 15 amino acids. The CDR3 sequence is CASYSYPAPKDEQFF. The CDR3 nucleotides are TGTGCCAGTTATTCCTACCCTGCCCCAAAGGATGAGCAGTTCTTC.

V gene TRBV5-8 combines with J gene TRBJ1-1, with D unresolved. Germline V gives CDR1 SGHTS, CDR2 YDEGEE. This CDR3 comprises 15 residues. The V gene lost 1 base and the J gene lost 2 bases, with 12 bases spanning the gap. The DNA for the CDR3 is TGTGCCAGCAGCTTGACCGGAAACGTTAACACTGAAGCTTTCTTT. Residues: CASSLTGNVNTEAFF.

This clone was picked up a small number of times. The chain employs TRBV7-9 and TRBJ2-7, with TRBD2 as a possible D gene (6 bases). Germline loops: CDR1 SEHNR, CDR2 FQNEAQ (reference sequence). This CDR3 comprises 14 residues. With 5 bases removed from V and 0 bases from J, the gap between germline ends came to 11 bases. The CDR3 region has the DNA TGTGCCAGCAGCCCTGGGGGGAACTCCTACGAGCAGTACTTC. Its protein is CASSPGGNSYEQYF.

The genes are TRBV5-4 and TRBJ2-5, with 7 positions matching TRBD2. V trimming: 7 bases; J trimming: 5 bases; junction bases outside the gene matches: 14. This CDR3 region has 15 residues. In germline, CDR1 is SGHNT, CDR2 YYREEE (reference sequence). The CDR3 sequence is CASWGGSSALETQYF. DNA for the CDR3: TGTGCCAGCTGGGGGGGTTCTTCCGCGTTGGAGACCCAGTACTTC.

The table lists this clone with a few counts. V is TRBV11-2 and J is TRBJ1-1, with a possible D match to TRBD1 (5 bases). Trimming removed 1 base from V and 1 base from J, with 10 bases in between. This CDR3 spans 15 amino acids. CDR1 and CDR2 from the germline V gene are SGHAT and FQNNGV. The CDR3 DNA follows: TGTGCCAGCAGCTTAGGGGCAGGGCCGAACACTGAAGCTTTCTTT. As protein: CASSLGAGPNTEAFF.

V is TRBV19 and J is TRBJ2-7, with D tentatively TRBD2 (6 bases). The CDR3 covers 15 residues. Trimming cost V 3 bases and J 5 bases, with 17 bases left between them. Germline CDR1 and CDR2: LNHDA and SQIVND (reference sequence). The CDR3 DNA follows: TGTGCCAGTAGTATCTCGCCGGGAGAGGCCAACGAGCAGTACTTC. Its translation is CASSISPGEANEQYF.

The J gene is TRBJ2-7, the V gene TRBV11-3, with 7 bases matching TRBD1. The junction had 3 bases not matched to a gene; V was cut back by 3 bases and J by 1 base. CDR3 size: 14 residues. Germline V gene data show CDR1 as SGHNT and CDR2 as YENEEA. CDR3 DNA sequence: TGTGCCAGCAGCTTCTTGGGACAGTCCTACGAGCAGTACTTC. It is translated as CASSFLGQSYEQYF.

The CDR3: CAWSVSGEPYAQYF. The DNA of the CDR3 is TGTGCCTGGAGTGTGTCAGGGGAGCCTTATGCGCAGTATTTT. V gene TRBV30 combines with J gene TRBJ2-3; possibly TRBD1 for D (6 bases). The CDR3 contains 14 residues. Trimming cost V 0 bases and J 10 bases, with 17 bases left between them. Germline CDR1 is GTSNPN and CDR2 is SVGIG (reference sequence). Supplemented by reference TRBV30 and TRBJ2-3, the full variable domain reads SQTIHQWPATLVQPVGSPLSLECTVEGTSNPNLYWYRQAAGRGLQLLFYSVGIGQISSEVPQNLSASRPQDRQFILSSKKLLLSDSGFYLCAWSVSGEPYAQYFGPGTRLTVL.

V and J are TRBV28 and TRBJ1-5, with a tentative D call TRBD1 (6 bases). V gave up 4 bases and J gave up 3 bases, with 13 bases separating them. CDR1 is MDHEN, CDR2 SYDVKM, per germline. This CDR3 region has 15 residues. The CDR3 DNA reads as TGTGCCAGCAGTTCCCTAAGACAGGTCAATCAGCCCCAGCATTTT. Protein product: CASSSLRQVNQPQHF.

The chain joins TRBV7-9 to TRBJ2-7; TRBD1 is a possible D gene (5 bases). V was cut by 6 bases and J by 2 bases, with 17 bases left in between. This CDR3 spans 15 amino acids. Looked up from germline, CDR1 is SEHNR and CDR2 is FQNEAQ (reference sequence). This CDR3 is CASSPADSPTYEQYF. CDR3 nucleotide sequence: TGTGCCAGCAGTCCAGCCGACAGCCCTACCTACGAGCAGTACTTC.

V is TRBV6-1 and J is TRBJ2-7; 7 nucleotides align to TRBD2. Trimming took 6 bases from V and 9 from J; bases not matched to a gene: 11. From germline, CDR1 is MNHNS and CDR2 SASEGT. The CDR3 has 13 amino acids. The CDR3: CASSGPLAEWQYF. DNA of the CDR3: TGTGCCAGCAGCGGTCCCCTAGCGGAGTGGCAGTACTTC.

The chain employs TRBV19 and TRBJ2-1; 10 nucleotides align to TRBD2. The CDR3 extends over 20 amino acids. V lost 2 bases to trimming and J lost 4 bases; unmatched junction nucleotides: 17. Per the germline V gene, CDR1 is LNHDA and CDR2 is SQIVND (reference sequence). In DNA form, the CDR3 reads TGTGCCAGTAGTATATGGGTGGGAGGGGGAAGCGGGAGGGCGTACAATGAGCAGTTCTTC. Translating it yields CASSIWVGGGSGRAYNEQFF. The entire variable domain, with the rest obtained from reference TRBV19 and TRBJ2-1, is as follows: DGGITQSPKYLFRKEGQNVTLSCEQNLNHDAMYWYRQDPGQGLRLIYYSQIVNDFQKGDIAEGYSVSREKKESFPLTVTSAQKNPTAFYLCASSIWVGGGSGRAYNEQFFGPGTRLTVL.

V and J are TRBV4-1 and TRBJ1-4, with a weak D call TRBD1 (5 bases). CDR3 length equals 14 residues. V was pared by 5 bases and J by 8 bases, with 15 bases between. The germline gives CDR1 MGHRA, CDR2 YSYEKL. CDR3: CASSSSVGDEKLFF. CDR3 DNA sequence: TGCGCCAGCAGCTCGTCTGTAGGGGACGAAAAACTGTTTTTT.

This chain uses TRBV5-1 with TRBJ1-2; possible D gene TRBD1, 5 bases. Germline V gene lookup returns CDR1 SGHRS and CDR2 YFSETQ. This CDR3 is 15 amino acids long. V lost 4 bases and J lost 5, with 18 bases in between. The CDR3 sequence: CASSAGLGTIYGYTF. DNA of the CDR3: TGCGCCAGCAGCGCCGGACTCGGGACGATTTATGGCTACACCTTC.

The V and J genes are TRBV28 and TRBJ2-1; TRBD1 aligns across 10 bases. The CDR3 spans 14 residues. Germline V gene lookup returns CDR1 MDHEN and CDR2 SYDVKM. The V gene end was trimmed by 6 bases and the J gene end by 4 bases; junction bases not matched to a gene: 3. The CDR3 region is CASSGTGDYNEQFF. The CDR3 DNA sequence: TGTGCCAGCAGCGGGACAGGGGATTACAATGAGCAGTTCTTC.

The chain combines TRBV25-1 with TRBJ2-7, with D perhaps TRBD1 or TRBD2 (5 bases each). This CDR3 comprises 17 residues. V lost 0 bases to trimming and J lost 5 bases, with 20 bases between them. The germline gives CDR1 MGHDK, CDR2 SYGVNS. CDR3 DNA: TGTGCCAGCAGTGAATACTTTCGGGACGGGGACGTGCACGAGCAGTACTTC. Translation gives CASSEYFRDGDVHEQYF.